The 5 T cell receptor beta chains in this list originate from one sample, sequenced in a study of early T cells in non-severe SARS-CoV-2 infection. TCRdb used MiXCR to reprocess the 5' RACE reads, holding one entry per CDR3 protein. The sample includes 20,000 to 25,000 distinct CDR3 sequences, about 4% of them seen just once. Sequenced input: whole blood. The receptors originated from an adult who was a healthcare worker with PCR-confirmed SARS-CoV-2 infection or an uninfected control (not recorded which).

Ten or more counts support this clonotype. The J gene is TRBJ2-5, the V gene TRBV12-3 or TRBV12-4; TRBD2 matches 12 bases. The CDR3 has 18 residues. Losses at the gene ends were 6 bases for V and 2 bases for J; bases not matched to a gene: 13. The CDR3 sequence is CASSGTGLAGLGQETQYF. CDR3 sequence (DNA): TGTGCCAGCAGCGGTACTGGACTAGCGGGACTTGGACAAGAGACCCAGTACTTC.

This clonotype has a count of ten or more. The rearrangement links TRBV19 to TRBJ1-5; maybe TRBD1 (6 bases). The V end was cut by 6 bases, the J end by 6 bases, with 15 bases between. CDR1 LNHDA and CDR2 SQIVND come from the germline V gene (reference sequence). The CDR3 spans 14 residues. CDR3 nucleotide sequence: TGTGCCAGTAGGGAAAGTTTACAGGGTCAGCCCCAGCATTTT. It encodes CASRESLQGQPQHF. Full variable domain (remainder filled in from reference TRBV19 and TRBJ1-5): DGGITQSPKYLFRKEGQNVTLSCEQNLNHDAMYWYRQDPGQGLRLIYYSQIVNDFQKGDIAEGYSVSREKKESFPLTVTSAQKNPTAFYLCASRESLQGQPQHFGDGTRLSIL.

This rearrangement joins TRBV12-3 or TRBV12-4 to TRBJ2-2; D remains ambiguous. There are 12 residues in the CDR3. V lost 6 bases, J lost 6 bases, and 8 bases lay in between. CDR3 sequence: CASSLIAGELFF. The CDR3 DNA is TGTGCCAGCAGCCTCATCGCCGGGGAGCTGTTTTTT.

This clonotype was counted ten times or more. The CDR3 nucleotides are TGTGCCAGCAGCTCCCGGGGGTGGGCGTCCCAAGAGACCCAGTACTTC. Its translation: CASSSRGWASQETQYF. The chain uses TRBV13 and TRBJ2-5; possible D gene TRBD2, 6 bases. The CDR3 has 16 amino acids. CDR1 is PRHDT and CDR2 is FYEKMQ in the germline V gene (reference sequence). Trimming removed 4 bases at V and 1 base at J, with 16 bases between.

This clonotype was picked up many times. The rearrangement links TRBV7-9 to TRBJ1-4; the match to TRBD1 covers 9 bases. V gave up 4 bases and J gave up 8 bases; unmatched junction bases: 8. Germline V gene sequence: CDR1 SEHNR, CDR2 FQNEAQ (reference sequence). This CDR3 is 15 amino acids long. DNA for the CDR3: TGTGCCAGCAGCTCGGGACAGGGACATGGAGAAAAACTGTTTTTT. Amino acids: CASSSGQGHGEKLFF.